The clone carrying this T cell receptor (beta chain) was observed a few times. Its target is not known. Unfractionated whole blood yielded total RNA. This sample stems from a study of human T cells and chemical hapten exposure. Overall study: Small differences in pooled library volume mainly drove the variation in TCR yields per sample. Points from the study as a whole: TCRs above 1 in 1000 frequency stayed constant with DPC sensitization.

As the library was built, unique molecular identifiers were attached to individual cDNA molecules. In the authors' methods: Sample-level TCR yields exhibited a median of around 90,000, with a range of roughly 20,000 to 690,600. MiXCR, run by TCRdb on the reads, gives a single entry per CDR3 protein. The V and J calls come from TCRdb's annotation, not from the publication. Of 120,000 or so distinct CDR3 sequences in the sample, 6.5% to 10% are singletons; the top ten hold about 1.4%. From germline, CDR1 is SGHDN and CDR2 FVKESK. V was trimmed by 2 bases and J by 3 bases, leaving 8 bases between them. This CDR3 spans 14 amino acids.

The V gene is TRBV14, the J gene TRBJ2-1; possibly TRBD2 for D (6 bases). The clonotype was recovered from a human donor in good health. Some clones in this sample may be carry-over from other donors' samples. The sample consisted of whole blood. The CDR3 region has the DNA TGTGCCAGCAGCCAACCGGGAGTCTACAATGAGCAGTTCTTC. Protein product: CASSQPGVYNEQFF.